What follows is one T cell receptor (beta chain) and its context. Its antigen is unidentified. At the DNA level, this CDR3 is encoded by other sequences in the same sample as well. This specimen belongs to a study of CD8+ T cells in alopecia areata. The sequencing template was cDNA reverse transcribed from extracted RNA. Some clones are missing from TCRdb's copy, which holds only in-frame ones; the method was immunoSEQ multiplex PCR. The table lists more than 200,000 clones, about 64% of them singletons. Between the trimmed V and J ends, which lost 0 bases and 2 bases, there was a span of 4 bases. CDR1 and CDR2 (germline): KGHSH, LQKENI. The CDR3 is 13 residues long. Study outcomes and limitations: Many expanded lesional clones persisted during tofacitinib (in both scalp and blood).

Treatment of the sample: oral pan-JAK inhibitor, 5-10 mg twice daily. The TCR was taken from a human donor with alopecia areata. The V gene is TRBV18, the J gene TRBJ1-1, with no clear D. Sequenced here: CD4+ T cells sorted from blood, sampled at week 4, from a patient treated with tofacitinib. In DNA form, the CDR3 reads TGTGCCAGCTCACCACCTGGTAACACTGAAGCTTTCTTT. Translation: CASSPPGNTEAFF.